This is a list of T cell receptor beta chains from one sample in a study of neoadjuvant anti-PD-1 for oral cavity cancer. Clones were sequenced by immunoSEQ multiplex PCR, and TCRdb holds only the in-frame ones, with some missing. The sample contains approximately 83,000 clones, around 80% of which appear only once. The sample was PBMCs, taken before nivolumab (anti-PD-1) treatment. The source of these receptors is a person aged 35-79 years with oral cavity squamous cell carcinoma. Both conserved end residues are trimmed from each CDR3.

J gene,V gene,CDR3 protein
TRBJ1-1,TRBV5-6,ASSLNRGPSTEAF
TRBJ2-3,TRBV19,ASSMGLTDTQY
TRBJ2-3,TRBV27,ASSSGTSDADTQY
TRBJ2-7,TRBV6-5,ASSYRAGAQEQY
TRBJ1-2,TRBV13,ASSLGTGNYGYT
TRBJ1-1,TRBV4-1,ASSQGATGRDGNTEAF
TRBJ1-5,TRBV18,ASSYDREGAANQPQH
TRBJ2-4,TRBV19,ASSLAGGNIQY
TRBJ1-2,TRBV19,ASSRGQSYGYT
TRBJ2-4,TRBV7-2,ASSFYADIQY
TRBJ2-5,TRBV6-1,ASSGLGPPQETQY
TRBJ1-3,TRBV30,ALQGLGGNTIY
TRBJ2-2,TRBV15,ATSRDMYTGELF
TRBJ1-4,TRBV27,ASSFAQPTNEKLF